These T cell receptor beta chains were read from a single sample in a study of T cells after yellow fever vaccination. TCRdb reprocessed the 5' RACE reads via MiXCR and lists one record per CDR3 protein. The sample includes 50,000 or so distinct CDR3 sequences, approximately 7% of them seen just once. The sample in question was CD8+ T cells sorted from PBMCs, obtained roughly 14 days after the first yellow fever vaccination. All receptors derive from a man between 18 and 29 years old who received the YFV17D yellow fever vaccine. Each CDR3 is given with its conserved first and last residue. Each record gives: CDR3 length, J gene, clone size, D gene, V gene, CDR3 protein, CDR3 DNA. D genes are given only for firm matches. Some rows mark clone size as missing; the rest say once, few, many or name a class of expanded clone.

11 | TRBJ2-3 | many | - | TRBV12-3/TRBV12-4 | CAREGTDTQYF | TGTGCCAGGGAGGGTACTGATACGCAGTATTTT
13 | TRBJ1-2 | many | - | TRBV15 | CATSTAENYGYTF | TGTGCCACCAGCACCGCCGAGAACTATGGCTACACCTTC
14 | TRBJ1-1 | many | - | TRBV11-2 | CASRWDGTNTEAFF | TGTGCCAGCAGATGGGACGGGACGAACACTGAAGCTTTCTTT
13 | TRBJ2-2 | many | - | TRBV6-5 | CASSYNLQGELFF | TGTGCCAGCAGTTACAACCTTCAGGGGGAGCTGTTTTTT
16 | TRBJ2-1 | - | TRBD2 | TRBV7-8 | CASNPGRGAGYNEQFF | TGTGCCAGCAACCCCGGGCGGGGGGCCGGCTACAATGAGCAGTTCTTC
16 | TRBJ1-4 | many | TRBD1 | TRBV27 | CASSLYGTGGVRKLFF | TGTGCCAGCAGTTTATATGGGACAGGGGGAGTGAGGAAACTGTTTTTT
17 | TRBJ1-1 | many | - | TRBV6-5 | CASSYSSQDILGAEAFF | TGTGCCAGCAGTTACTCATCACAGGACATTCTTGGGGCTGAAGCTTTCTTT
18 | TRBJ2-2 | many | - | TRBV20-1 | CSAPVAGGGLYNTGELFF | TGCAGTGCCCCCGTCGCAGGGGGGGGCCTGTATAACACCGGGGAGCTGTTTTTT
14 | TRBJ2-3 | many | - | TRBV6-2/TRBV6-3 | CASSYELVPDTQYF | TGTGCCAGCAGTTACGAACTAGTTCCAGATACGCAGTATTTT
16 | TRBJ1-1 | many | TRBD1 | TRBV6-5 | CASSYYDRDRVTEAFF | TGTGCCAGCAGTTACTACGACCGGGACAGGGTCACTGAAGCTTTCTTT
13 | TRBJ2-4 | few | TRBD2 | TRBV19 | CASKQRDKNIQYF | TGTGCCAGTAAACAGCGGGACAAAAACATTCAGTACTTC
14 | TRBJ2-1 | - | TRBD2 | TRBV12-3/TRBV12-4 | CASNPWGGYNEQFF | TGTGCCAGCAATCCATGGGGGGGTTACAATGAGCAGTTCTTC
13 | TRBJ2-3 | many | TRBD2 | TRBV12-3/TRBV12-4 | CASSPPGGTPPYF | TGTGCCAGCAGTCCCCCGGGGGGGACTCCCCCGTATTTT
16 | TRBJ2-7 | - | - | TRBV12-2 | CASRQIRDRDSYEQYF | TGTGCAAGTCGCCAAATCCGGGACAGGGATTCCTACGAGCAGTACTTC
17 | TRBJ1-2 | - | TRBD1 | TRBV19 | CASSYYYFTGVDYGYTF | TGTGCCAGTAGTTATTACTATTTTACAGGGGTGGACTATGGCTACACCTTC
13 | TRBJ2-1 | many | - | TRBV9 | CASSVRGNNEQFF | TGTGCCAGCAGCGTACGCGGAAACAATGAGCAGTTCTTC
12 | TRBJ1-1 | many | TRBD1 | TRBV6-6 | CASSRDSFEAFF | TGTGCCAGCAGTCGGGACAGCTTTGAAGCTTTCTTT
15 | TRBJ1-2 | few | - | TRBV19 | CASSALLTGAYGYTF | TGTGCCAGTAGTGCCCTTTTGACAGGAGCTTATGGCTACACCTTC
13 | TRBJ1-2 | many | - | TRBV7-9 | CASSLAQGNGYTF | TGTGCCAGCAGCTTGGCCCAGGGGAATGGCTACACCTTC
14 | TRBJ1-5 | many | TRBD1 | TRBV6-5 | CASSFRQGNQPQHF | TGTGCCAGCAGTTTCCGACAGGGAAACCAGCCCCAGCATTTT
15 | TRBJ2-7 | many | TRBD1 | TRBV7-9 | CASSLQGARSYEQYF | TGTGCCAGCAGCTTACAGGGGGCGAGATCCTACGAGCAGTACTTC
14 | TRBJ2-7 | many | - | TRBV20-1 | CSARPYRASLEQYF | TGCAGTGCTAGACCCTACAGGGCGTCCTTAGAGCAGTACTTC
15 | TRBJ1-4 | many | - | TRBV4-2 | CASSQELGASEKLFF | TGTGCCAGCAGCCAAGAGCTAGGGGCGAGTGAAAAACTGTTTTTT
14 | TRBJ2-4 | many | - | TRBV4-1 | CASSLSSEGNIQYF | TGCGCCAGCAGCCTTTCTAGCGAAGGAAACATTCAGTACTTC
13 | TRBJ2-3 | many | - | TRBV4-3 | CASSQEGADTQYF | TGCGCCAGCAGCCAAGAGGGGGCAGATACGCAGTATTTT
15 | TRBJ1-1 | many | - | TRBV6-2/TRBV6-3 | CASSYSEGLTTEAFF | TGTGCCAGCAGTTACTCGGAAGGGTTGACGACTGAAGCTTTCTTT
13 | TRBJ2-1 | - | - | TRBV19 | CASRPGGYNEQFF | TGTGCCAGTAGGCCCGGGGGTTACAATGAGCAGTTCTTC
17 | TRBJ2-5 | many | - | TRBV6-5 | CASSPFSSSEAGETQYF | TGTGCCAGCAGTCCCTTTAGCTCTAGCGAGGCGGGCGAGACCCAGTACTTC
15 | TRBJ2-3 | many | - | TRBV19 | CASRTLEGLTDTQYF | TGTGCCAGTAGGACCCTTGAGGGGCTCACAGATACGCAGTATTTT
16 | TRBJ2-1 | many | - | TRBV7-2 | CASSLRATDSYNEQFF | TGTGCCAGCAGCTTACGGGCGACCGACTCCTACAATGAGCAGTTCTTC
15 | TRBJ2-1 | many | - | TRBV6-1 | CASSRNVGGRNEQFF | TGTGCCAGCAGTCGAAATGTGGGGGGTCGGAATGAGCAGTTCTTC
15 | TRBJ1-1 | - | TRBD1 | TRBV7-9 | CASSILTGQHTEAFF | TGTGCCAGCAGCATTCTGACGGGACAGCACACTGAAGCTTTCTTT
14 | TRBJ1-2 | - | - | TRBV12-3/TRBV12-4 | CASSSSTETYGYTF | TGTGCCAGCAGTTCATCCACAGAGACTTATGGCTACACCTTC